This passage covers 30 T cell receptor beta chains from one sample sequenced in a study of blood T cell repertoires in COVID-19. The data were produced by immunoSEQ multiplex PCR, yet TCRdb's version contains in-frame clones alone and is incomplete. The data hold about 180,000 clones, with about 81% observed a single time. Specimen: peripheral blood. Receptor source: a woman older than 75 with COVID-19, enrolled during active disease.

Only one count was recorded for this clone. The J gene is TRBJ2-3, the V gene TRBV18; 11 bases are a match to TRBD2. The V gene's germline CDR1 is KGHSH and CDR2 LQKENI. This CDR3 has 18 residues. V was clipped by 3 bases and J by 2 bases; unmatched bases: 10. The CDR3 loop reads CASSPPGTSGGLTDTQYF. The CDR3 nucleotides are TGTGCCAGCTCACCTCCCGGTACTAGCGGGGGCCTCACAGATACGCAGTATTTT.

The chain joins TRBV7-2 to TRBJ1-6, with a possible D match to TRBD1 (6 bases). Germline V lookup: CDR1 SGHTA, CDR2 FQGNSA. With 2 bases removed from V and 8 bases from J, the gap between germline ends came to 13 bases. The CDR3 contains 15 residues. This CDR3 is CASSLLAGAHSPLHF. CDR3 nucleotide sequence: TGTGCCAGCAGCTTATTGGCGGGGGCACATTCACCCCTCCACTTT.

The chain recombines TRBV5-1 with TRBJ2-3; 7 bases are a match to TRBD2. The germline V gene has CDR1 SGHRS and CDR2 YFSETQ. The CDR3 consists of 14 residues. V dropped 4 bases and J dropped 6; count of bases not matched to a gene: 8. This CDR3 reads CASSPVGGSDTQYF. The CDR3 bases are TGCGCCAGCAGCCCGGTGGGGGGGTCGGATACGCAGTATTTT.

The rearrangement links TRBV7-6 to TRBJ2-7, with 8 bases that match TRBD2. CDR3 length equals 16 residues. Trimming removed 1 base from V and 2 bases from J; junction bases left unmatched: 7. Looked up from germline, CDR1 is SGHVS and CDR2 is FNYEAQ. The CDR3 nucleotides read TGTGCCAGCAGCTTAGAGACACTAGCGGCACCCTACGAGCAGTACTTC. This translates into CASSLETLAAPYEQYF. The entire variable domain, with the rest obtained from reference TRBV7-6 and TRBJ2-7, is as follows: GAGVSQSPRYKVTKRGQDVALRCDPISGHVSLYWYRQALGQGPEFLTYFNYEAQQDKSGLPNDRFSAERPEGSISTLTIQRTEQRDSAMYRCASSLETLAAPYEQYFGPGTRLTVT.

The V call is TRBV10-3, the J call TRBJ1-3; no clear D gene. From germline, CDR1 is ENHRY and CDR2 SYGVKD. The V and J ends lost 0 bases and 4 bases respectively, with 7 bases between them. There are 14 residues in the CDR3. For the CDR3, the DNA is TGTGCCATCAGTGAGTCGAAAGCCGGAAACACCATATATTTT. Amino acids: CAISESKAGNTIYF.

The chain couples TRBV19 to TRBJ2-2; 9 bases align to TRBD2. Per the germline V gene, CDR1 is LNHDA and CDR2 is SQIVND (reference sequence). The CDR3 consists of 18 residues. J gave up 4 bases and V 4 bases, and 13 bases lay outside the gene matches. CDR3 sequence: CASSTPGPRGRGTGELFF. CDR3 coding DNA: TGTGCCAGTAGTACACCGGGACCCCGCGGGAGGGGCACCGGGGAGCTGTTTTTT.

The rearrangement links TRBV5-1 to TRBJ2-7; 11 positions agree with TRBD1. The trim removed 7 bases at V and 4 bases at J, leaving 1 base unmatched. Per the germline V gene, CDR1 is SGHRS and CDR2 is YFSETQ. The CDR3 spans 12 residues. CDR3 sequence (DNA): TGCGCCAGCGGACAGGGGGCATACGAGCAGTACTTC. The encoded protein is CASGQGAYEQYF.

The chain is built from TRBV2 and TRBJ1-2, with 9 bases lining up with TRBD1. In germline, CDR1 is SNHLY, CDR2 FYNNEI. After removal of 3 bases from V and 3 bases from J, the junction contained 8 bases not matched to a gene. This CDR3 contains 16 residues. As DNA, the CDR3 is TGTGCCAGCAGTGAGCCCCGGGACAGGGTGGACTATGGCTACACCTTC. Translation gives CASSEPRDRVDYGYTF.

Here the CDR3 reads CATSYGLAGVRYF. DNA of the CDR3: TGTGCCACCAGCTATGGACTAGCGGGAGTGAGGTACTTC. This chain joins TRBV15 and TRBJ2-7; TRBD2 matches at 13 bases. Germline V gene sequence: CDR1 LNHNV, CDR2 YYDKDF (reference sequence). The CDR3 runs to 13 residues. The V gene end was trimmed by 5 bases and the J gene end by 12 bases; junction bases not matched to a gene: 7.

The J gene is TRBJ1-6, the V gene TRBV9, with a possible D match to TRBD1 (5 bases). V was pared by 7 bases and J by 0 bases, with 11 bases between. Germline assignment: CDR1 SGDLS and CDR2 YYNGEE. The CDR3 has 15 amino acids. The DNA of the CDR3 is TGTGCCAGCTTGACAGAGAGCTCCTATAATTCACCCCTCCACTTT. It codes for CASLTESSYNSPLHF.

The chain carries TRBV27 and TRBJ2-2; 7 bases are a match to TRBD1. Germline V gives CDR1 MNHEY, CDR2 SMNVEV (reference sequence). The CDR3 is 16 residues long. V shed 4 bases and J 0 bases; nucleotides not matched to a gene: 5. The CDR3 DNA reads as TGTGCCAGCAGTTCCTCGACAGGGCCGAACACCGGGGAGCTGTTTTTT. Protein sequence: CASSSSTGPNTGELFF.

J is TRBJ1-1 and V is TRBV5-1, with a weak D call TRBD1 (5 bases). Germline values: CDR1 SGHRS, CDR2 YFSETQ. The CDR3 sequence is 16 residues long. Trimming took 3 bases from V and 0 from J, leaving 15 bases between them. The CDR3 DNA is TGCGCCAGCAGCTCAGCGACAGCCCGAATGAACACTGAAGCTTTCTTT. The encoded protein is CASSSATARMNTEAFF. Full variable domain (rest looked up from reference TRBV5-1 and TRBJ1-1): KAGVTQTPRYLIKTRGQQVTLSCSPISGHRSVSWYQQTPGQGLQFLFEYFSETQRNKGNFPGRFSGRQFSNSRSEMNVSTLELGDSALYLCASSSATARMNTEAFFGQGTRLTVV.

This chain joins TRBV2 and TRBJ2-1, with 10 bases lining up with TRBD1. The CDR3 length is 14 residues. V lost 8 bases, J lost 3 bases, and 4 bases stayed unmatched. Germline-derived CDR1 and CDR2 are SNHLY and FYNNEI. CDR3 sequence (DNA): TGTGCCAGCCACCGGGACAGGGGCTACAATGAGCAGTTCTTC. Translation gives CASHRDRGYNEQFF.

The chain combines TRBV24-1 with TRBJ2-3; no definite D call. V gave up 5 bases and J gave up 0 bases, with 17 bases separating them. This CDR3 is built from 17 residues. CDR1 is KGHDR and CDR2 is SFDVKD in the germline V gene. The CDR3 reads CATSGSQYPTSTDTQYF. CDR3 DNA sequence: TGTGCCACCAGTGGGTCCCAATATCCTACTAGCACAGATACGCAGTATTTT.

The V call is TRBV5-4, the J call TRBJ2-1; 12 bases line up with TRBD2. V was pared by 2 bases and J by 1 base, with 13 bases of the junction left unmatched. The CDR3 covers 20 residues. Germline CDR1 and CDR2: SGHNT and YYREEE (reference sequence). The CDR3: CASSFSLGLAGGGSYNEQFF. In nucleotides, the CDR3 is TGTGCCAGCAGCTTTTCACTAGGTCTAGCGGGAGGGGGTTCCTACAATGAGCAGTTCTTC.

CDR3 nucleotides: TGCGCCAGCAGCCAAGCCCCGGCGGGCCACTCCTACAATGAGCAGTTCTTC. Translated, it gives CASSQAPAGHSYNEQFF. The chain is built from TRBV4-1 and TRBJ2-1, with D tentatively TRBD2 (5 bases). Trimming cost V 1 base and J 0 bases, with 13 bases left between them. Germline values: CDR1 MGHRA, CDR2 YSYEKL. CDR3 length: 17 amino acids.

The gene calls are TRBV6-4 and TRBJ2-1; tentatively, D is TRBD1 (5 bases). CDR1 is MRHNA, CDR2 SNTAGT, per germline. The germline V and J ends were trimmed by 4 bases and 7 bases, with 14 bases remaining between them. The CDR3 extends over 14 amino acids. The CDR3 sequence is CASSALRGTNEQFF. CDR3 nucleotides: TGTGCCAGCAGTGCGCTTAGGGGCACGAATGAGCAGTTCTTC.

This sequence joins TRBV5-8 and TRBJ2-5, with unresolved D. This CDR3 is 11 amino acids long. With 3 bases removed from V and 5 bases from J, the gap between germline ends came to 5 bases. Germline loops: CDR1 SGHTS, CDR2 YDEGEE. CDR3 bases: TGTGCCAGCAGCTCCCAGGAGACCCAGTACTTC. Amino acid sequence: CASSSQETQYF.

A word on this clone: Distinct nucleotide sequences in the sample also encode this CDR3. This chain connects TRBV27 to TRBJ2-7; 8 nucleotides agree with TRBD2. Per the germline V gene, CDR1 is MNHEY and CDR2 is SMNVEV (reference sequence). The trim removed 2 bases at V and 2 bases at J, leaving 2 bases unmatched. The CDR3 covers 14 residues. In DNA, the CDR3 is TGTGCCAGCAGTTTAAAAGCGGGAGCCTACGAGCAGTACTTC. Protein: CASSLKAGAYEQYF.

The chain is built from TRBV30 and TRBJ1-2; possible D gene TRBD1, 6 bases. This CDR3 is built from 13 residues. Trimming stripped 8 bases from V and 4 bases from J, with 17 bases between. CDR1 is GTSNPN, CDR2 SVGIG, per germline (reference sequence). The CDR3 DNA reads as TGTGCCGCGTGGGACACGGGATCCTATGGCTACACCTTC. Amino acids: CAAWDTGSYGYTF.

The chain links TRBV7-9 to TRBJ2-7; perhaps TRBD2 as D (7 bases). The CDR3 has 17 amino acids. Trimming removed 0 bases at V and 7 bases at J, with 22 bases between. Germline CDR1 SEHNR, CDR2 FQNEAQ (reference sequence). The CDR3 region has the DNA TGTGCCAGCAGCTTAGCTGTGGGGCAGGGGAAAGCGGGAGAGCAGTACTTC. Translated: CASSLAVGQGKAGEQYF.

The chain couples TRBV14 to TRBJ2-3; D gene unclear. The CDR3 is 14 amino acids. Germline lookup yields CDR1 SGHDN and CDR2 FVKESK. V lost 1 base, J lost 4 bases, and 9 bases lay in between. CDR3 nucleotide sequence: TGTGCCAGCAGCCAAGTCCGAGTTTCAGATACGCAGTATTTT. Residues: CASSQVRVSDTQYF.

J is TRBJ1-4 and V is TRBV12-3 or TRBV12-4; possible D gene TRBD1, 5 bases. The germline V and J ends were trimmed by 2 bases and 8 bases, with 9 bases remaining between them. CDR3 length equals 13 residues. The CDR3 is CASSLRGVEKLFF. For the CDR3, the DNA is TGTGCCAGCAGTTTAAGGGGTGTGGAAAAACTGTTTTTT.

The sample holds one count of this clone. The chain's CDR3 is CASSSSGGGITQYF. Written as DNA, the CDR3 is TGTGCCAGCAGTTCCAGCGGTGGCGGAATTACGCAGTATTTT. The chain couples TRBV6-6 to TRBJ2-3; the D gene is possibly TRBD2 (5 bases). Per the germline V gene, CDR1 is MNHNY and CDR2 is SVGAGI (reference sequence). The CDR3 extends over 14 amino acids. Trimming pared 4 bases from V and 8 bases from J, leaving 16 bases between.

The chain has TRBV21-1 and TRBJ2-7; TRBD1, the D gene given by the table, was not confirmed from the DNA. TRBV21-1 is reported as a pseudogene. CDR3 size: 13 residues. The CDR3 here is CASNPGQSYEQYF. The DNA of the CDR3 is TGTGCCAGCAACCCGGGACAGTCCTACGAGCAGTACTTC.

This chain uses TRBV6-2 or TRBV6-3 with TRBJ1-6; no definite D call. Germline V CDR1 and CDR2: MNHEY, SVGEGT. Trimming pared 3 bases from V and 9 bases from J, leaving 6 bases between. CDR3 length: 12 amino acids. The CDR3: CASSYASSPLHF. In nucleotides, the CDR3 is TGTGCCAGCAGTTATGCCAGTTCACCCCTCCACTTT.

As concerns this clone: Different DNA sequences within this sample yield the same CDR3. The rearrangement uses TRBV27 and TRBJ1-2; D gene uncertain. The CDR3 runs to 12 residues. Germline V gives CDR1 MNHEY, CDR2 SMNVEV (reference sequence). V was trimmed by 8 bases and J by 3 bases, leaving 10 bases between them. CDR3 amino acids: CASRKEDYGYTF. CDR3 coding DNA: TGTGCCAGCCGGAAGGAGGACTATGGCTACACCTTC.

CDR3 nucleotides: TGTGCCAGCAGCTTATTCGTGACTAGCGGGGGATTTTCCTACAATGAGCAGTTCTTC. This encodes CASSLFVTSGGFSYNEQFF. The chain is built from TRBV7-9 and TRBJ2-1; 12 positions match TRBD2. The CDR3 loop spans 19 amino acids. The V gene's germline CDR1 is SEHNR and CDR2 FQNEAQ (reference sequence). The ends lost 2 bases at V and 1 base at J; junction bases unmatched: 9.

The chain couples TRBV11-3 to TRBJ2-4, with 7 bases aligning to TRBD1. Trimming at V came to 4 bases and at J to 0 bases, leaving 15 bases not matched to a gene. CDR1 is SGHNT and CDR2 is YENEEA in the germline V gene. This CDR3 region has 19 residues. The CDR3 DNA reads as TGTGCCAGCAGCTCCCGGACAGGCAGGGGGATAATAGCCAAAAACATTCAGTACTTC. The encoded protein is CASSSRTGRGIIAKNIQYF.

The chain combines TRBV6-1 with TRBJ2-1; tentatively, D is TRBD2 (6 bases). Trimming removed 1 base at V and 2 bases at J, with 15 bases between. The CDR3 consists of 17 residues. CDR1 and CDR2 (germline): MNHNS, SASEGT. CDR3 amino acids: CASSEGDGGWTYNEQFF. In DNA form, the CDR3 reads TGTGCCAGCAGTGAAGGGGACGGGGGTTGGACCTACAATGAGCAGTTCTTC.